This T cell receptor beta chain was recorded in a study of T cell responses to AZD1222 COVID-19 vaccine. Study results and caveats: Regions 160-218 and 743-854 held dominance among vaccine-associated CD4 TCRs, which spanned spike. Repertoire samples came only from after the peak T cell response.

The CDR3 runs to 12 residues. Per the germline V gene, CDR1 is SEHNR and CDR2 is FQNEAQ (reference sequence). Germline trimming cut 5 bases from V and 4 bases from J; bases unmatched to any gene: 2. With regard to this clone: Its specificity is unknown.

The repertoire was sequenced with immunoSEQ multiplex PCR; TCRdb's copy has only in-frame clones and lacks some. This sample has fewer than 100,000 clones, with nearly 90% found just once. The rearrangement links TRBV7-9 to TRBJ2-7, with 7 positions matching TRBD1. Sequences were derived from peripheral blood, sampled on day 0 of AZD1222 vaccination. The clonotype was recovered from an adult in good health. Here the CDR3 reads CASSRTGYEQYF. CDR3 sequence (DNA): TGTGCCAGCAGCCGGACAGGATACGAGCAGTACTTC.